The 31 T cell receptor beta chains reported below all come from one sample, sequenced in a study of T cell changes during pregnancy in multiple sclerosis. Sequencing was performed with immunoSEQ multiplex PCR; in TCRdb, only in-frame clones are kept and a portion is missing. The sample consists of approximately 18,000 clones, approximately 84% of them appearing once. The sequenced sample was CD8+ T cells from peripheral blood mononuclear cells, obtained in the second trimester of pregnancy. These receptors came from a female donor in good health, enrolled as a control in a pregnancy study.

V usage is TRBV27 and J usage is TRBJ2-1; D possibly corresponds to TRBD1 (6 bases). The CDR3 runs 15 residues. Germline V gives CDR1 MNHEY, CDR2 SMNVEV (reference sequence). V lost 3 bases and J 7 bases, leaving 16 bases between the germline ends. This CDR3 reads CASSLVRGHGNEQFF. In DNA form, the CDR3 reads TGTGCCAGCAGTTTGGTCAGGGGCCACGGGAATGAGCAGTTCTTC.

This chain joins TRBV10-3 and TRBJ2-1; D is possibly TRBD2 (6 bases). V shed 6 bases and J shed 2 bases, with 17 bases lying between them. The CDR3 is 16 amino acids. Germline assignment: CDR1 ENHRY and CDR2 SYGVKD. The CDR3 DNA sequence: TGTGCCATCAGCGAGGGAGGTGAAGGAACCTACAATGAGCAGTTCTTC. Protein: CAISEGGEGTYNEQFF.

This clone was seen a single time. This chain uses TRBV7-3 with TRBJ2-3; 8 bases align to TRBD2. This CDR3 contains 15 residues. With V trimmed by 5 bases and J by 6 bases, 10 bases remained unmatched. The germline V gene has CDR1 SGHTA and CDR2 FQGTGA. CDR3 sequence (DNA): TGTGCCAGCAGCCCCGCTGGCGGGGGGTTGGATACGCAGTATTTT. Its protein is CASSPAGGGLDTQYF.

The chain uses TRBV27 and TRBJ2-5; D might be TRBD2 (7 bases). V lost 4 bases and J lost 3, with 15 bases in between. This CDR3 spans 15 amino acids. CDR1 and CDR2 (germline): MNHEY, SMNVEV (reference sequence). CDR3 nucleotides: TGTGCCAGCAGTTCTGAGGGGGGGCTAGAAGAGACCCAGTACTTC. Translating it yields CASSSEGGLEETQYF.

The V and J genes are TRBV18 and TRBJ1-1; possibly TRBD1 for D (6 bases). V was pared by 0 bases and J by 4 bases, with 12 bases between. Germline CDR1 is KGHSH and CDR2 is LQKENI. The CDR3 is 15 residues long. DNA for the CDR3: TGTGCCAGCTCACCACCGGGGGGGCGCGGCACTGAAGCTTTCTTT. This sequence encodes CASSPPGGRGTEAFF.

This clone counts as medium-sized. CDR3 DNA sequence: TGTGCCAGCAGTCCACCGGGGGGGAGCTCCTACAATGAGCAGTTCTTC. Translating gives CASSPPGGSSYNEQFF. V gene TRBV27 combines with J gene TRBJ2-1; TRBD2 agrees at 8 bases. Germline CDR1 and CDR2: MNHEY and SMNVEV (reference sequence). This CDR3 is built from 16 residues. V shed 5 bases and J 0 bases; nucleotides not matched to a gene: 6.

The chain couples TRBV9 to TRBJ2-1; the D gene is possibly TRBD1 (6 bases). Germline lookup yields CDR1 SGDLS and CDR2 YYNGEE. The CDR3 loop spans 13 amino acids. The germline V and J ends were trimmed by 0 bases and 6 bases, with 7 bases remaining between them. CDR3 in DNA: TGTGCCAGCAGCGTAGGACAGGTCAATGAGCAGTTCTTC. Its translation is CASSVGQVNEQFF.

The chain recombines TRBV25-1 with TRBJ2-3; D is undetermined. The CDR3 totals 16 residues. Trimming left V 3 bases short and J 2 bases short, with 15 bases between. Germline V gene lookup returns CDR1 MGHDK and CDR2 SYGVNS. The CDR3 nucleotides are TGTGCCAGCAGTGATTATCTTACAGATTTCACAGATACGCAGTATTTT. It translates to CASSDYLTDFTDTQYF.

J is TRBJ1-1 and V is TRBV11-1, with D perhaps matching TRBD1 (6 bases). CDR1 is SGHAT and CDR2 is FQDESV in the germline V gene (reference sequence). The CDR3 is 16 residues long. V was clipped by 0 bases and J by 1 base, with 12 bases between them. DNA of the CDR3: TGTGCCAGCAGCTTAGCGCGCAGGGGCTGGAACACTGAAGCTTTCTTT. Amino acids: CASSLARRGWNTEAFF.

The chain joins TRBV4-1 to TRBJ2-3, with TRBD1 matching over 7 bases. V trimming: 1 base; J trimming: 2 bases; junction bases outside the gene matches: 3. This CDR3 comprises 15 residues. CDR1 and CDR2 (germline): MGHRA, YSYEKL. The CDR3 reads CASSQGQGHTDTQYF. The CDR3 DNA sequence: TGCGCCAGCAGCCAAGGACAGGGTCACACAGATACGCAGTATTTT.

The J gene is TRBJ1-1, the V gene TRBV9; D might be TRBD1 (6 bases). This CDR3 is built from 15 residues. V was shortened by 1 base and J by 1 base, with 11 bases between the two germline ends. CDR1 is SGDLS and CDR2 is YYNGEE in the germline V gene. The CDR3 region has the DNA TGTGCCAGCAGCGTATACACACAGGGGAACACTGAAGCTTTCTTT. Translation: CASSVYTQGNTEAFF.

The rearrangement joins TRBV2 to TRBJ1-1, with D uncertain. The V end lost 5 bases, the J end lost 5 bases, and 9 bases lay between the germline ends. CDR3 size: 12 residues. Germline-derived CDR1 and CDR2 are SNHLY and FYNNEI. CDR3 sequence: CASSPGRTEAFF. The CDR3 nucleotides are TGTGCCAGCAGTCCCGGGAGGACTGAAGCTTTCTTT.

The J gene is TRBJ1-2, the V gene TRBV7-9, with no clear D. CDR3 length: 13 residues. CDR1 is SEHNR, CDR2 FQNEAQ, per germline (reference sequence). Trimming took off 5 bases at V and 0 bases at J, with 7 bases between the two ends. CDR3 nucleotide sequence: TGTGCCAGCAGCGCCCTAGCTAACTATGGCTACACCTTC. Translated: CASSALANYGYTF.

V gene TRBV9 combines with J gene TRBJ2-7; TRBD2 is a possible D gene (6 bases). The CDR3 is 14 amino acids. CDR1 is SGDLS and CDR2 is YYNGEE in the germline V gene. Trimming stripped 2 bases from V and 2 bases from J, with 11 bases between. CDR3 sequence: CASSVGRGTYEQYF. The CDR3 DNA is TGTGCCAGCAGCGTCGGGCGGGGAACCTACGAGCAGTACTTC.

The chain couples TRBV6-4 to TRBJ2-3, with 8 positions matching TRBD2. Per the germline V gene, CDR1 is MRHNA and CDR2 is SNTAGT. The CDR3 contains 16 residues. Trimming removed 2 bases from V and 0 bases from J; junction bases left unmatched: 4. As DNA, the CDR3 is TGTGCCAGCAGTGACGGGAGCGGGGGCAGCACAGATACGCAGTATTTT. It is translated as CASSDGSGGSTDTQYF.

This clone is medium-sized within its sample. CDR3 coding DNA: TGTGCCTGGAGTGCAGCGGGTCACAATGAGCAGTTCTTC. This sequence encodes CAWSAAGHNEQFF. V gene TRBV30 combines with J gene TRBJ2-1; weak D call: TRBD2 (6 bases). The V end was cut by 1 base, the J end by 5 bases, with 9 bases between. CDR1 is GTSNPN and CDR2 is SVGIG in the germline V gene (reference sequence). The CDR3 sequence is 13 residues long.

J is TRBJ2-7 and V is TRBV6-5; 8 positions match TRBD1. The ends lost 6 bases at V and 2 bases at J; junction bases unmatched: 6. Per germline, CDR1 MNHEY and CDR2 SVGAGI. The CDR3 totals 14 residues. This chain's CDR3 is CASRTDRGAYEQYF. The CDR3 DNA reads TGTGCCAGCAGAACCGACAGGGGAGCCTACGAGCAGTACTTC.

This clone is classed as medium-sized. The rearrangement joins TRBV5-1 to TRBJ1-2; tentatively, D is TRBD1 (6 bases). The V end was cut by 0 bases, the J end by 4 bases, with 16 bases between. CDR3 length: 16 amino acids. Germline V gene lookup returns CDR1 SGHRS and CDR2 YFSETQ. CDR3 coding DNA: TGCGCCAGCAGCTTGGAGGCAGGGGTGAGGCCCTATGGCTACACCTTC. This gives the protein CASSLEAGVRPYGYTF.

V is TRBV9 and J is TRBJ2-3; 8 bases fit TRBD1. V lost 5 bases and J lost 2; bases outside the gene matches: 4. The CDR3 contains 14 residues. The germline gives CDR1 SGDLS, CDR2 YYNGEE. In DNA form, the CDR3 reads TGTGCCAGCAGTATGACAGGGGCCACAGATACGCAGTATTTT. It yields the protein CASSMTGATDTQYF.

V usage is TRBV7-2 and J usage is TRBJ1-5; D might be TRBD1 (5 bases). Germline lookup yields CDR1 SGHTA and CDR2 FQGNSA. With 4 bases removed from V and 7 bases from J, the gap between germline ends came to 8 bases. This CDR3 has 12 residues. The CDR3 bases are TGTGCCAGCAGCTCCCAGGGACAGCCCCAGCATTTT. It yields the protein CASSSQGQPQHF. Based on the CDR3 plus reference TRBV7-2 and TRBJ1-5, the full variable domain is GAGVSQSPSNKVTEKGKDVELRCDPISGHTALYWYRQSLGQGLEFLIYFQGNSAPDKSGLPSDRFSAERTGGSVSTLTIQRTQQEDSAVYLCASSSQGQPQHFGDGTRLSIL.

V and J are TRBV19 and TRBJ2-1; 9 bases agree with TRBD1. Germline V gene sequence: CDR1 LNHDA, CDR2 SQIVND (reference sequence). After removal of 6 bases from V and 7 bases from J, the junction contained 4 bases not matched to a gene. The CDR3 is made up of 13 amino acids. This CDR3 reads CASRGTGPNEQFF. The CDR3 nucleotides read TGTGCCAGTAGGGGGACAGGGCCAAATGAGCAGTTCTTC.

This chain connects TRBV6-1 to TRBJ2-2; 7 bases are a match to TRBD2. Losses at the gene ends were 1 base for V and 5 bases for J; bases not matched to a gene: 4. This CDR3 comprises 15 residues. The germline gives CDR1 MNHNS, CDR2 SASEGT. CDR3 sequence reads: CASSEEEGGTGELFF. The CDR3 DNA is TGTGCCAGCAGTGAAGAGGAGGGAGGGACCGGGGAGCTGTTTTTT.

The rearrangement links TRBV2 to TRBJ1-1; D possibly corresponds to TRBD1 (5 bases). CDR3 size: 14 residues. The germline V and J ends were trimmed by 6 bases and 4 bases, with 15 bases remaining between them. The germline V gene encodes CDR1 SNHLY and CDR2 FYNNEI. CDR3: CASSTGGIGTEAFF. Here the CDR3 DNA reads TGTGCCAGCAGCACGGGGGGGATTGGCACTGAAGCTTTCTTT. The variable domain in full, with the rest retrieved from reference TRBV2 and TRBJ1-1, is EPEVTQTPSHQVTQMGQEVILRCVPISNHLYFYWYRQILGQKVEFLVSFYNNEISEKSEIFDDQFSVERPDGSNFTLKIRSTKLEDSAMYFCASSTGGIGTEAFFGQGTRLTVV.

The chain is built from TRBV2 and TRBJ2-3; 13 bases match TRBD2. The CDR3 covers 16 residues. V lost 3 bases and J lost 2; bases outside the gene matches: 2. CDR1 and CDR2 (germline): SNHLY, FYNNEI. For the CDR3, the DNA is TGTGCCAGCAGTGAGACTAGCGGGGGGAACACAGATACGCAGTATTTT. The encoded protein is CASSETSGGNTDTQYF.

The V and J genes are TRBV6-5 and TRBJ1-2, with TRBD1 as a possible D gene (5 bases). This CDR3 is 15 amino acids long. V lost 3 bases and J lost 2, with 13 bases in between. Germline lookup yields CDR1 MNHEY and CDR2 SVGAGI. The CDR3 sequence is CASSYSGGANYGYTF. The CDR3 DNA is TGTGCCAGCAGTTATTCGGGCGGGGCCAACTATGGCTACACCTTC.

The chain couples TRBV2 to TRBJ2-1, with D possibly being TRBD1 (6 bases). V was cut by 2 bases and J by 2 bases, with 7 bases left in between. CDR3 length: 14 residues. Germline-derived CDR1 and CDR2 are SNHLY and FYNNEI. As DNA, the CDR3 is TGTGCCAGCAGTGAACACAGGGCCTACAATGAGCAGTTCTTC. Translating gives CASSEHRAYNEQFF.

The genes are TRBV7-9 and TRBJ2-5; 12 nucleotides line up with TRBD2. Trimming took 6 bases from V and 5 from J; bases not matched to a gene: 7. Germline values: CDR1 SEHNR, CDR2 FQNEAQ (reference sequence). This CDR3 spans 15 amino acids. The CDR3 DNA reads TGTGCCAGCAGTCTTACTAGCGGGGGGCCTGAGACCCAGTACTTC. Translation gives CASSLTSGGPETQYF.

This chain uses TRBV4-3 with TRBJ1-2; 7 nucleotides match TRBD1. The CDR3 contains 14 residues. CDR1 is LGHNA, CDR2 YSLEER, per germline. With V trimmed by 0 bases and J by 2 bases, 0 bases remained unmatched. The CDR3 sequence is CASSQETGNYGYTF. Written as DNA, the CDR3 is TGCGCCAGCAGCCAAGAGACAGGGAACTATGGCTACACCTTC.

The CDR3 DNA follows: TGCGCCAGCAGCCAAGATTCTCCAGATACGCAGTATTTT. Its protein product is CASSQDSPDTQYF. The rearrangement uses TRBV4-3 and TRBJ2-3, with unresolved D. Trimming took off 0 bases at V and 4 bases at J, with 5 bases between the two ends. Germline V gene lookup returns CDR1 LGHNA and CDR2 YSLEER. CDR3 length equals 13 residues.

The chain is built from TRBV20-1 and TRBJ2-5; no definite D call. CDR3 length: 11 amino acids. Germline lookup yields CDR1 DFQATT and CDR2 SNEGSKA (reference sequence). The ends were cut back, 2 bases at V and 4 bases at J, with 5 bases in the middle. CDR3 in amino acids: CSARPRETQYF. DNA for the CDR3: TGCAGTGCTAGACCTAGAGAGACCCAGTACTTC.

This chain links TRBV9 with TRBJ1-2, with 7 positions matching TRBD1. From germline, CDR1 is SGDLS and CDR2 YYNGEE. This CDR3 region has 17 residues. Trimming removed 6 bases from V and 4 bases from J; junction bases left unmatched: 18. CDR3 region: CASTLGTAPEIPYGYTF. The CDR3 DNA is TGTGCCAGCACCCTCGGGACAGCCCCTGAAATACCCTATGGCTACACCTTC.